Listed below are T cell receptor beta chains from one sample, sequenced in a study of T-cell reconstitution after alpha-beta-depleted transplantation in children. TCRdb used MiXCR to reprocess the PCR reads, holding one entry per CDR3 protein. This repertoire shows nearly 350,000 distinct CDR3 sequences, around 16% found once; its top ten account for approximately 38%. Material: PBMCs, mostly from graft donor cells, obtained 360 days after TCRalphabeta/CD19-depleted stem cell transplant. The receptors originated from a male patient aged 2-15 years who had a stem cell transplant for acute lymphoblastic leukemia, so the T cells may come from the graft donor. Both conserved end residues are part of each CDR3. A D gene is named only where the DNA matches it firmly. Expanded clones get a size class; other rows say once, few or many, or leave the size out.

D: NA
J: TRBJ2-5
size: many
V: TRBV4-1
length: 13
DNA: TGCGCCAGCAGCCAAGATAGGGTAGAGACCCAGTACTTC
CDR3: CASSQDRVETQYF

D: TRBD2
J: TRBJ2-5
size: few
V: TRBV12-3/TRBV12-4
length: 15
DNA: TGTGCCAGCAGGGGGGGACTAGCGGGAGATATTGCCCAGTACTTC
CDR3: CASRGGLAGDIAQYF

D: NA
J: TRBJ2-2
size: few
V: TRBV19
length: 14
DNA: TGTGCCAGTAGGGGGGATCCGAACACCGGGGAGCTGTTTTTT
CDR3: CASRGDPNTGELFF

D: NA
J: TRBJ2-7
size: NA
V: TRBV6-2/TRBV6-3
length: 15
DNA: TGTGCCAGCAGTTCACGGCGGGACGGCTCCTACGAGCAGTACTTC
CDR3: CASSSRRDGSYEQYF

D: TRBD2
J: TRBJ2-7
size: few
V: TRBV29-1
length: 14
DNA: TGCAGCGTCCGGCTAGCGGGAAAATCCTACGAGCAGTACTTC
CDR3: CSVRLAGKSYEQYF

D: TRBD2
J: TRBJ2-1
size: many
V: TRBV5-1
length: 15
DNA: TGTGCCAGCAGTTCTAGCGGGAGCTCCTACAATGAGCAGTTCTTC
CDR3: CASSSSGSSYNEQFF

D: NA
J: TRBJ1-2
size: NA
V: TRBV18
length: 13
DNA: TGTGCCAGCTCGCTCAGGGACGGAAATGGCTACACCTTC
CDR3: CASSLRDGNGYTF

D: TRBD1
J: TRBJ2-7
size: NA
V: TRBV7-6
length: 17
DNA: TGTGCCAGCAGCAGAAAACGGGACAGGGGGAGCGGGTTAGAGCAGTACTTC
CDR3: CASSRKRDRGSGLEQYF

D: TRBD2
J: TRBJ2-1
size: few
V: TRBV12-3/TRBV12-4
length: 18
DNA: TGTGCCAGCAGTCCAGGGACTAGCGGGATAAAGCACTACAATGAGCAGTTCTTC
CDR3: CASSPGTSGIKHYNEQFF

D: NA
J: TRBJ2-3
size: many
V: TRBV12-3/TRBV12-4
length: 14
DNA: TGTGCCACCACCTCGGGGCAGGGATTAGATACGCAGTATTTT
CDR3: CATTSGQGLDTQYF

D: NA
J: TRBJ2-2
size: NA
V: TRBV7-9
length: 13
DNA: TGTGCCAGCAGCTTAAGGGAGACCGGGGAGCTGTTTTTT
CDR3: CASSLRETGELFF

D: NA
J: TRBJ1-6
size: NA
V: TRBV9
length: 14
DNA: TGTGCCAGCAGCGTAGGACAGAATAATTCACCCCTCCACTTT
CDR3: CASSVGQNNSPLHF

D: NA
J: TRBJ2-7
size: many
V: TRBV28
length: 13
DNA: TGTGCCAGCAGCGCCCAAGGATCCTACGAGCAGTACTTC
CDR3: CASSAQGSYEQYF

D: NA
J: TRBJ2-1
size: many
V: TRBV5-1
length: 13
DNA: TGCGCCAGCAGCTTGGAACAGGACAATGAGCAGTTCTTC
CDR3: CASSLEQDNEQFF

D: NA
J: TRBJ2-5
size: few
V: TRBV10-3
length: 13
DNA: TGTGCCATTACCCGTTCTGGGGAGGAGACCCAGTACTTC
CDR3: CAITRSGEETQYF

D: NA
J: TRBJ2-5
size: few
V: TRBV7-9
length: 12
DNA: TGTGCCAGCGTCACCAACCAAGAGACCCAGTACTTC
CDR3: CASVTNQETQYF

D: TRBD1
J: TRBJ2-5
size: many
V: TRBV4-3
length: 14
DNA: TGCGCCAGCAGCCTGGGGACAGGGGAAGAGACCCAGTACTTC
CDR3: CASSLGTGEETQYF

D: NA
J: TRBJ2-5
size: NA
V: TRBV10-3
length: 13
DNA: TGTGCCATCAGTGATGGACAGCAAGAGACCCAGTACTTC
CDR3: CAISDGQQETQYF

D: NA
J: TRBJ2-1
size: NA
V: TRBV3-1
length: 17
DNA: TGTGCCAGCAGCCAAGAGTTGAGACTAGGGTATTACAATGAGCAGTTCTTC
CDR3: CASSQELRLGYYNEQFF

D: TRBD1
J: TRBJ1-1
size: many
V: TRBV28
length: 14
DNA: TGTGCCAGCGGAATCCAGGGGGCGGTCACTGAAGCTTTCTTT
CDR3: CASGIQGAVTEAFF

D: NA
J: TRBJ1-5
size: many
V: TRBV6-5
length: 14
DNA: TGTGCCAGCAGTCTCCACGGGCCTTTACAGCCCCAGCATTTT
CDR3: CASSLHGPLQPQHF

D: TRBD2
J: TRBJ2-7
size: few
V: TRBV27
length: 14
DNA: TGTGCCAGCAGCTACACAGCGGGAGGCTACGAGCAGTACTTC
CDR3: CASSYTAGGYEQYF

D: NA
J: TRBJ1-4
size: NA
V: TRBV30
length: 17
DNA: TGTGCCTGGAGGCATGCTGAGAGAATTGGAACTAATGAAAAACTGTTTTTT
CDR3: CAWRHAERIGTNEKLFF

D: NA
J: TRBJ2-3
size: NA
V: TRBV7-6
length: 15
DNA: TGTGCCAGCAGCGACCGCCTACTGGGCACAGATACGCAGTATTTT
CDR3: CASSDRLLGTDTQYF

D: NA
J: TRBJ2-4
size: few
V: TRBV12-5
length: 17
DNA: TGTGCTAGTGGTTTGGACCTCGGACGGTTAGCCAAAAACATTCAGTACTTC
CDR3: CASGLDLGRLAKNIQYF

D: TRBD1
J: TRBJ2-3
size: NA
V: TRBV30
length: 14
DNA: TGTGCCTGGAGTCGACAGGGGGGCGCAGATACGCAGTATTTT
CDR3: CAWSRQGGADTQYF

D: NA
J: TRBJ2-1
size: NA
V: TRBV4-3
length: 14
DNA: TGCGCCAGCAGCCAAGATTGGAATGCAGCTGAGCAGTTCTTC
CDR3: CASSQDWNAAEQFF

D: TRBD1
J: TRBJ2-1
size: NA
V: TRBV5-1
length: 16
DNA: TGCGCCAGCAGCCCGACGACAGGGGCCATCTACAATGAGCAGTTCTTC
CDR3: CASSPTTGAIYNEQFF

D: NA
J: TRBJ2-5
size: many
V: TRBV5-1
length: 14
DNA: TGCGCCAGCAGCTTGGACAGGGCGAAAGAGACCCAGTACTTC
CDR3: CASSLDRAKETQYF

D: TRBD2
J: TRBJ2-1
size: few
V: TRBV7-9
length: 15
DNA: TGTGCCAGCTTCCTCCCGGGACTAGGGGACAATGAGCAGTTCTTC
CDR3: CASFLPGLGDNEQFF

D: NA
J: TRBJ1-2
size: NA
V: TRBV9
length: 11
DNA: TGTGCCAGCAGCCAGGGATATGGCTACACCTTC
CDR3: CASSQGYGYTF

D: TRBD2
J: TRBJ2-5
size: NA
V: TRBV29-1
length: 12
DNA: TGCAGCGTGAGGCGGGGGGGAGAGACCCAGTACTTC
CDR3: CSVRRGGETQYF

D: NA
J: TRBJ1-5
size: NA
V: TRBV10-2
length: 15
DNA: TGCGCCAGCAGGCCCGGGGGGTATAGCAATCAGCCCCAGCATTTT
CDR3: CASRPGGYSNQPQHF

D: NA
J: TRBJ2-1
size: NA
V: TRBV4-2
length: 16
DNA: TGTGCCAGCAGCCAAGTCCAGGGGAGCTCCTACAATGAGCAGTTCTTC
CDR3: CASSQVQGSSYNEQFF

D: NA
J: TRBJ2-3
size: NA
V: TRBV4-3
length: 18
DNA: TGCGCCAGCAGCCAATCCGCCGGGACCGGACCCATCTCAGATACGCAGTATTTT
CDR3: CASSQSAGTGPISDTQYF

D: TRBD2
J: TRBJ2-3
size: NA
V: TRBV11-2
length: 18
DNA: TGTGCCAGCAGCTCTGGGACTAGCGGGAGTGCGGGCACAGATACGCAGTATTTT
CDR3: CASSSGTSGSAGTDTQYF

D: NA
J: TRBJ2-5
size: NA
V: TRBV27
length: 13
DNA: TGTGCCAGCAGTTTAAGGATTCTGGAGACCCAGTACTTC
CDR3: CASSLRILETQYF

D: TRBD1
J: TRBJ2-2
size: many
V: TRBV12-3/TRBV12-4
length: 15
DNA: TGTGCCAGCAGTCAGACAGGGCCGAACACCGGGGAGCTGTTTTTT
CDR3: CASSQTGPNTGELFF

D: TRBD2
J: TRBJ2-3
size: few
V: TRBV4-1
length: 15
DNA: TGCGCCAGCAGCCCCTCTAGCGGGAGCGCAGATACGCAGTATTTT
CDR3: CASSPSSGSADTQYF

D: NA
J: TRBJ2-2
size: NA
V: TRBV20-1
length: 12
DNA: TGCAGTGCTAGCGTGCGGGCCGGGGAGCTGTTTTTT
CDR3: CSASVRAGELFF

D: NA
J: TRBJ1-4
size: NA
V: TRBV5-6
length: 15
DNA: TGTGCCAGCAGCTTGGTCGCCAGGGAGAATGAAAAACTGTTTTTT
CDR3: CASSLVARENEKLFF

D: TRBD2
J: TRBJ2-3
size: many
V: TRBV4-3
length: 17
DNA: TGCGCCAGCAGCCAAGATCGGCTAGCGGGAGGTGGGGATACGCAGTATTTT
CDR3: CASSQDRLAGGGDTQYF

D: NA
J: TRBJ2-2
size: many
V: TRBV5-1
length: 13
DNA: TGCGCCAGCAGCCTTGCAGGGGTCGGGGAGCTGTTTTTT
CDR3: CASSLAGVGELFF

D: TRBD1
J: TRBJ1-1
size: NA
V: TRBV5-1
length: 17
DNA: TGCGCCAGCAGCTTGCACTTTGGGGGACAGGGGTGGACTGAAGCTTTCTTT
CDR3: CASSLHFGGQGWTEAFF

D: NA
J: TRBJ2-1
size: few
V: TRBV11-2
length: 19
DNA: TGTGCCAGCAGCTTAAGGCCGGGACTCTATGGCTCGTCCTACAATGAGCAGTTCTTC
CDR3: CASSLRPGLYGSSYNEQFF

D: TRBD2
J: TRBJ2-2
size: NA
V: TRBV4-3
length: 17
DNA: TGCGCCAGCAGCCAAGATGTGGGACTAGCGGACACCGGGGAGCTGTTTTTT
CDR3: CASSQDVGLADTGELFF

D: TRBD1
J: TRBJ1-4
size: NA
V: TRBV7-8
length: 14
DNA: TGTGCCAGCACTGGCGGGACAGGAGGTGAAAAACTGTTTTTT
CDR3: CASTGGTGGEKLFF

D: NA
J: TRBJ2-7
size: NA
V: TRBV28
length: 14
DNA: TGTGCCAGCAGTATCATCCTAGCCCCTTACGAGCAGTACTTC
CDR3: CASSIILAPYEQYF

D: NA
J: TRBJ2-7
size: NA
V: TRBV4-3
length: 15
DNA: TGCGCCAGCAGCCAGGATGGGACCCTAGGCCACGAGCAGTACTTC
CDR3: CASSQDGTLGHEQYF

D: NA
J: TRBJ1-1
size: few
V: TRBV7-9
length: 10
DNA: TGTGCCAGCGGGTTTACTGAAGCTTTCTTT
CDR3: CASGFTEAFF

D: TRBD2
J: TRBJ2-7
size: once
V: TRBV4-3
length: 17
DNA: TGCGCCAGCAGCCAGGATCTAGCGGGAGTAATTCGGGGCGAGCAGTACTTC
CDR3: CASSQDLAGVIRGEQYF

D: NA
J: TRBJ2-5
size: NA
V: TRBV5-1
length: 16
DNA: TGCGCCAGCAGCTTGGCACCCGGGTCCTACCAAGAGACCCAGTACTTC
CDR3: CASSLAPGSYQETQYF

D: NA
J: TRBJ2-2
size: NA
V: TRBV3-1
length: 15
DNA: TGTGCCTGCAGCCGTTGGACTACCGCCACCGGGGAGCTGTTTTTT
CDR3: CACSRWTTATGELFF

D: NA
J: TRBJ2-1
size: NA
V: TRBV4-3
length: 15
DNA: TGCGCCAGCAGCCTTCTAGGAGGATTTTTCAATGAGCAGTTCTTC
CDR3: CASSLLGGFFNEQFF

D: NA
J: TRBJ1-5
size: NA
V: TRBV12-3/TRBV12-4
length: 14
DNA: TGTGCCAGCATGGGGGGACAACATGGTCAGCCCCAGCATTTT
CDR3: CASMGGQHGQPQHF

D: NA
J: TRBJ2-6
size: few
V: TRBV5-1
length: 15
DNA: TGCGCCAGCAGCCCGGCCCTCTCTGGGGCCAACGTCCTGACTTTC
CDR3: CASSPALSGANVLTF

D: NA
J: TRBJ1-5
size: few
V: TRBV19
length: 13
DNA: TGTGCCAGTAAGAACAGGGGCAATCAGCCCCAGCATTTT
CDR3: CASKNRGNQPQHF

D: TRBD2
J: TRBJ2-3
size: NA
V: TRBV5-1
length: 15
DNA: TGCGCCAGCAGCTCCTTAGCGGGAGGGACAGATACGCAGTATTTT
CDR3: CASSSLAGGTDTQYF

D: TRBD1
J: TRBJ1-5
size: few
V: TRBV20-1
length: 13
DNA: TGCAGTGCCGCGGGACAGAATGAACAGCCCCAGCATTTT
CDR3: CSAAGQNEQPQHF

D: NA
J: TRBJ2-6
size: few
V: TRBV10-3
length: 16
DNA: TGTGCCATCAGTGACCCGCCGGGGTCTGGGGCCAACGTCCTGACTTTC
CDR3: CAISDPPGSGANVLTF